This section outlines one T cell receptor beta chain sequence together with its context. Germline CDR1 reads LGHNT; CDR2 reads FRNRAP. The V end lost 0 bases, the J end lost 1 base, and 10 bases lay between the germline ends. The CDR3 is 16 amino acids. Study processing details: Researchers report that nucleated cell counts were estimated from reference gene primer amplification. Sequencing was performed with immunoSEQ multiplex PCR; in TCRdb, only in-frame clones are kept and a portion is missing. V and J calls and clone size are as listed in that table; D and trimming were resolved from the DNA. Among 380,000 or so clones, 88% were seen once, and the ten largest hold approximately 0.96%. The sample is drawn from a study of blood T cell repertoires in COVID-19. Across the whole study: Spain, Italy and the United States supplied samples that represented acute and convalescent COVID-19. PBMCs, B-cell-depleted T cells, or T cells were the source of the cDNA or gDNA that made up the material.

Categorization into cohorts depended on clinical history that participants reported. The source material was PBMCs or T cells enriched from blood (not recorded which). The TCR sequence derives from a woman in her thirties with acute COVID-19. The gene calls are TRBV12-5 and TRBJ1-5, with D maybe TRBD1 (6 bases). CDR3 nucleotides: TGTGCTAGTGGTTTGGTTGGGGGCGCGAGCAATCAGCCCCAGCATTTT. It translates to CASGLVGGASNQPQHF.